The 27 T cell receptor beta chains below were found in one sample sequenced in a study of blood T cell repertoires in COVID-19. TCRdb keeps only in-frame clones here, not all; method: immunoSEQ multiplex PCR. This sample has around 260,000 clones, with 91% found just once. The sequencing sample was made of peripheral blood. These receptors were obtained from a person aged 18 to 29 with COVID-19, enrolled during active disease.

CDR3 residues: CRGVGTGGFEQYF. CDR3 DNA sequence: TGCAGAGGTGTCGGGACAGGGGGCTTCGAGCAGTACTTC. The V gene is TRBV29-1, the J gene TRBJ2-7, with TRBD1 matching over 12 bases. CDR1 is SQVTM and CDR2 is ANQGSEA in the germline V gene. This CDR3 is built from 13 residues.

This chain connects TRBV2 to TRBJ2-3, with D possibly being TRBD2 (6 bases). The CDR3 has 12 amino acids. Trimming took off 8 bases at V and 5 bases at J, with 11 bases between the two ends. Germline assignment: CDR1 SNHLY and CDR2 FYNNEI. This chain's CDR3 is CASQRAGDTQYF. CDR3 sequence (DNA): TGTGCCAGCCAGCGGGCAGGAGATACGCAGTATTTT.

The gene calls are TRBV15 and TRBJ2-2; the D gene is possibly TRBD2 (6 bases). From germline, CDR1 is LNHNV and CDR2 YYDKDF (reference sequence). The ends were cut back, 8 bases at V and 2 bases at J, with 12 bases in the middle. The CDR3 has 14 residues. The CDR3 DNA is TGTGCCACCGCTCGCGGGACCAACACCGGGGAGCTGTTTTTT. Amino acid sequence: CATARGTNTGELFF.

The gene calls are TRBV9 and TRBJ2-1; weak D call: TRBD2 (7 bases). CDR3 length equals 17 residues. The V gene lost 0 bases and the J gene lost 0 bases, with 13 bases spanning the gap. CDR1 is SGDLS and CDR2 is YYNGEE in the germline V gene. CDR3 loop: CASSVEGGGSSYNEQFF. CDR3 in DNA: TGTGCCAGCAGCGTAGAGGGGGGCGGGAGCTCCTACAATGAGCAGTTCTTC.

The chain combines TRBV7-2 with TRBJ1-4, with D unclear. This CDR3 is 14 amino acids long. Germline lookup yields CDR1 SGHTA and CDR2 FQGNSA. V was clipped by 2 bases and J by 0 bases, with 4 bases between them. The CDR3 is CASSLTATNEKLFF. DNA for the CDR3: TGTGCCAGCAGCTTAACAGCAACTAATGAAAAACTGTTTTTT. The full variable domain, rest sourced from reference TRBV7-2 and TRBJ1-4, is GAGVSQSPSNKVTEKGKDVELRCDPISGHTALYWYRQSLGQGLEFLIYFQGNSAPDKSGLPSDRFSAERTGGSVSTLTIQRTQQEDSAVYLCASSLTATNEKLFFGSGTQLSVL.

CDR3 protein: CASSAGGQGGNTIYF. In DNA, the CDR3 is TGTGCCAGCAGCGCCGGGGGGCAGGGAGGAAACACCATATATTTT. The gene calls are TRBV9 and TRBJ1-3; D might be TRBD1 (6 bases). The CDR3 has 15 residues. Germline V CDR1 and CDR2: SGDLS, YYNGEE. Between the trimmed V and J ends, which lost 3 bases and 4 bases, there was a span of 14 bases.

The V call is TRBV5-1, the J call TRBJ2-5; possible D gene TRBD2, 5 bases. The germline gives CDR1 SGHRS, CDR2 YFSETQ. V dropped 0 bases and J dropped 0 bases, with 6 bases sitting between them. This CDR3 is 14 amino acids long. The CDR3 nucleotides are TGCGCCAGCAGCTTGGGGGGAGACCAAGAGACCCAGTACTTC. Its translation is CASSLGGDQETQYF.

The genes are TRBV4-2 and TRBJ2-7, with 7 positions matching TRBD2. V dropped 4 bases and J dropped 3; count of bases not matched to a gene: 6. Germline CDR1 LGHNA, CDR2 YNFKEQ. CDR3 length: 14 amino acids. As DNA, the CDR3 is TGTGCCAGCAGCCTGGGCGGGGGATACTACGAGCAGTACTTC. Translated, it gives CASSLGGGYYEQYF.

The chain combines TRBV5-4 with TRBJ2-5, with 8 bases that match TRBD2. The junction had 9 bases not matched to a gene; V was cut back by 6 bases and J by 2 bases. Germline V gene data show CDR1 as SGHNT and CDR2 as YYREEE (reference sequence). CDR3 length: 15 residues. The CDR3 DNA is TGTGCCAGCATCCGTAGCGGGAACCCTCAAGAGACCCAGTACTTC. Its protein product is CASIRSGNPQETQYF.

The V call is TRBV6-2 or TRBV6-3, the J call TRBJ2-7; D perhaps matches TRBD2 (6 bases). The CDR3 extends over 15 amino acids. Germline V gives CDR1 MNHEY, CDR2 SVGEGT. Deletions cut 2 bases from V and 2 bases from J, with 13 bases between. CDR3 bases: TGTGCCAGCAGTTACAGGGGACTCCTGACCTACGAGCAGTACTTC. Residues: CASSYRGLLTYEQYF.

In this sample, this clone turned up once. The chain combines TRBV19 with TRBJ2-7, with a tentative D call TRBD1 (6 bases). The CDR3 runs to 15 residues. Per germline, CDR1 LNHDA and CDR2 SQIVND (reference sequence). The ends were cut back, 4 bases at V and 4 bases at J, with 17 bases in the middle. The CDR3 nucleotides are TGTGCCAGTAGTAGGCCACCGGGACAAGGATACGAGCAGTACTTC. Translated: CASSRPPGQGYEQYF. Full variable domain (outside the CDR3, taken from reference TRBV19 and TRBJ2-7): DGGITQSPKYLFRKEGQNVTLSCEQNLNHDAMYWYRQDPGQGLRLIYYSQIVNDFQKGDIAEGYSVSREKKESFPLTVTSAQKNPTAFYLCASSRPPGQGYEQYFGPGTRLTVT.

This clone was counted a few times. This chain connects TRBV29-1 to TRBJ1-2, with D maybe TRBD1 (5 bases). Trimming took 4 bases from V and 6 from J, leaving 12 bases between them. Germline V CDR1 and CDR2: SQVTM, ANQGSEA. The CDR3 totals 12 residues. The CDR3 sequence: CSVVRGGHGYTF. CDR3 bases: TGCAGCGTTGTTAGGGGTGGGCATGGCTACACCTTC.

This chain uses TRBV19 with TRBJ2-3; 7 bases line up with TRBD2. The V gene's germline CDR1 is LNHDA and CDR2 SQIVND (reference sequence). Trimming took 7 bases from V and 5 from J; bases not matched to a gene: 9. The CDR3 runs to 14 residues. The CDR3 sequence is CASIGREKGDTQYF. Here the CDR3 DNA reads TGTGCCAGTATAGGGCGGGAGAAGGGAGATACGCAGTATTTT.

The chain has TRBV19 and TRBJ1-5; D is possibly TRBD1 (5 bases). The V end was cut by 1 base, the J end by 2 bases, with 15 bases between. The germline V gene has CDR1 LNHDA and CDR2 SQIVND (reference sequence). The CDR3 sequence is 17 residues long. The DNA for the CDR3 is TGTGCCAGTAGTATAGGGGCAGGGCTTGGCGGCAATCAGCCCCAGCATTTT. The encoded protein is CASSIGAGLGGNQPQHF.

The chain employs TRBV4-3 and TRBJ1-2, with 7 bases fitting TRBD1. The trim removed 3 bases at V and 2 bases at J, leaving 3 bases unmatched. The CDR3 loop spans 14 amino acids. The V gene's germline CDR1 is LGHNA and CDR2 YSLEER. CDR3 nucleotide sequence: TGCGCCAGCAGCCAGCTGACAGGGAACTATGGCTACACCTTC. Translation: CASSQLTGNYGYTF.

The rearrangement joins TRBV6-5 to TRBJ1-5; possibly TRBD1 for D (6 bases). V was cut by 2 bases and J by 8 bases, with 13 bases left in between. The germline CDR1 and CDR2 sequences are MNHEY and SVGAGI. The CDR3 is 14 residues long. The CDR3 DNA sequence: TGTGCCAGCAGTTACGGGACACTTAGGAAGCCCCAGCATTTT. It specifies CASSYGTLRKPQHF.

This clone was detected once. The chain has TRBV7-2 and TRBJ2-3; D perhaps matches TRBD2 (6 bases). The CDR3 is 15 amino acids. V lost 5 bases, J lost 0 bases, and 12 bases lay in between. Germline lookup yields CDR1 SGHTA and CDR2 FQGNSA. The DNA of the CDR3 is TGTGCCAGCAGCCCTTTGGGGACTAGCACAGATACGCAGTATTTT. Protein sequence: CASSPLGTSTDTQYF.

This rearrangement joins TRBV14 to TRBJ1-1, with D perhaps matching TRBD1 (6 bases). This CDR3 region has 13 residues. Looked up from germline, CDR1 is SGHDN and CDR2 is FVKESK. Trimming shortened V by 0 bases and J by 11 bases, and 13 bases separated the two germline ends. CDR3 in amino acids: CASSQDLGAWAFF. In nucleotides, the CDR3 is TGTGCCAGCAGCCAAGATTTGGGGGCTTGGGCTTTCTTT.

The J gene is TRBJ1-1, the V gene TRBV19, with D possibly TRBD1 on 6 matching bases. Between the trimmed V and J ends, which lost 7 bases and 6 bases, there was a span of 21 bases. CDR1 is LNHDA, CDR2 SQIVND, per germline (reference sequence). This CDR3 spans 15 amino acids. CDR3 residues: CASKDERGGLAEAFF. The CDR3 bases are TGTGCCAGTAAAGATGAAAGGGGGGGATTGGCTGAAGCTTTCTTT.

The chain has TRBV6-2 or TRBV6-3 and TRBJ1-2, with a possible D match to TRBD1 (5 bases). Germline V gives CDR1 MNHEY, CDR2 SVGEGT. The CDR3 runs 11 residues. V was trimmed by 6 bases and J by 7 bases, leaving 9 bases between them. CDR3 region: CASSDSRGYTF. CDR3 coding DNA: TGTGCCAGCAGCGACAGCCGTGGCTACACCTTC.

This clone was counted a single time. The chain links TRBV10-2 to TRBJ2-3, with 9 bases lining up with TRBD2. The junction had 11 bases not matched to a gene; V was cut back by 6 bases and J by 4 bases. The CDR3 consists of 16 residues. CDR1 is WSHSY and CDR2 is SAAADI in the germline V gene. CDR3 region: CASRLAGGGYADTQYF. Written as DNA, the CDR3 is TGCGCCAGCAGGCTTGCGGGAGGGGGCTACGCAGATACGCAGTATTTT.

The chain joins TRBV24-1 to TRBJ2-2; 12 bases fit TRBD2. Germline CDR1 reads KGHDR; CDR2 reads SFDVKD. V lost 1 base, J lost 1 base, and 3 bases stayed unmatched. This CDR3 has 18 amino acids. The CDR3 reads CATSDFSSGRGNTGELFF. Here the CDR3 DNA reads TGTGCCACCAGTGATTTCTCTAGCGGGAGGGGGAACACCGGGGAGCTGTTTTTT.

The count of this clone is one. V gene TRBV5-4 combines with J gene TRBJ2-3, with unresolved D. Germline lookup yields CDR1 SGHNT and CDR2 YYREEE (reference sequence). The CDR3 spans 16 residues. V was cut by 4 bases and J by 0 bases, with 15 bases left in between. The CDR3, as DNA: TGTGCCAGCAGCGATCGCAGACTGCTGAGCACAGATACGCAGTATTTT. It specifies CASSDRRLLSTDTQYF.

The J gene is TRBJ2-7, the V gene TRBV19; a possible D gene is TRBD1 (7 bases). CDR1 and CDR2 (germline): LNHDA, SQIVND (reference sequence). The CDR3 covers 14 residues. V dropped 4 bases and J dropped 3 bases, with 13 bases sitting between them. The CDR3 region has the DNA TGTGCCAGTAGTAAGGGCAGGGGGGACTACGAGCAGTACTTC. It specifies CASSKGRGDYEQYF.

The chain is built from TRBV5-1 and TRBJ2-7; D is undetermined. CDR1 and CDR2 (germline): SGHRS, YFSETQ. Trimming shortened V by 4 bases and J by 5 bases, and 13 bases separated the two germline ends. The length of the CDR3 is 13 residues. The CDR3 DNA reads TGCGCCAGCAGCGGAATGGTGGGCCACGAGCAGTACTTC. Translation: CASSGMVGHEQYF. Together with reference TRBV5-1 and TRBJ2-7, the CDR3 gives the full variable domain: KAGVTQTPRYLIKTRGQQVTLSCSPISGHRSVSWYQQTPGQGLQFLFEYFSETQRNKGNFPGRFSGRQFSNSRSEMNVSTLELGDSALYLCASSGMVGHEQYFGPGTRLTVT.

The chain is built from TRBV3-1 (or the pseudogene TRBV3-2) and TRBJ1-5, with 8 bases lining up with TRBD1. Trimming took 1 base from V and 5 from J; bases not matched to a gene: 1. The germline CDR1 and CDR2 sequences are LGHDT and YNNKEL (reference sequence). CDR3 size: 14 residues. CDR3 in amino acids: CASSQATGDQPQHF. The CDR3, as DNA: TGTGCCAGCAGCCAAGCGACAGGGGATCAGCCCCAGCATTTT.

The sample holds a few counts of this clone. The DNA of the CDR3 is TGCAGCGTTCTACCGAGGGCTAGCGGGAGGGCAGATACGCAGTATTTT. It codes for CSVLPRASGRADTQYF. The rearrangement links TRBV29-1 to TRBJ2-3; the match to TRBD2 covers 12 bases. Germline values: CDR1 SQVTM, CDR2 ANQGSEA. Trimming at V came to 5 bases and at J to 4 bases, leaving 10 bases not matched to a gene. This CDR3 spans 16 amino acids.